The rows below give T cell receptor beta chains drawn from one sample of a study of CD8 T cells in ankylosing spondylitis. One entry per CDR3 protein results from TCRdb running MiXCR on the 5' RACE reads. This repertoire shows more than 650,000 distinct CDR3 sequences, approximately 12% found once; its top ten account for just over 0.5%. The sequencing sample was made of blood, either unsorted or a sorted T cell fraction (not recorded which). These receptors came from a male donor with ankylosing spondylitis. CDR3s include the opening cysteine and the closing phenylalanine or tryptophan. A row's size may be missing; if present it is once, few, many or a size class.

CSARSGIPFQETQYF	TRBV20-1	TRBJ2-5	few	15
CAYRDGGELFF	TRBV28	TRBJ2-2	NA	11
CSARDDLQGRGEAFF	TRBV20-1	TRBJ1-1	many	15
CASSAYSGQADTQYF	TRBV7-2	TRBJ2-3	few	15
CSACGELYEQYF	TRBV20-1	TRBJ2-7	NA	12
CARGDQGRGRLIYGYTF	TRBV6-1	TRBJ1-2	few	17
CATSRGGGLVEQYF	TRBV15	TRBJ2-7	NA	14
CSAHPRRGPGETQYF	TRBV20-1	TRBJ2-5	NA	15
CSVPTGTAYGYTF	TRBV20-1	TRBJ1-2	many	13
CASSLREDYGYTF	TRBV5-1	TRBJ1-2	many	13